The present TCR beta chain was sequenced within a study of blood T cell repertoires in COVID-19. Study-level information: Acute and convalescent COVID-19 samples came from the United States, Italy and Spain. Sample material is recorded as cDNA or gDNA derived from T cells, B-cell-depleted T cells, or PBMCs.

Trimming removed 5 bases from V and 3 bases from J; junction bases left unmatched: 6. This CDR3 is 15 amino acids long. CDR1 is SGHRS and CDR2 is YFSETQ in the germline V gene. Original processing methods: Using reference gene primer amplification, nucleated cell counts were estimated. TCRdb keeps only in-frame clones here, not all; method: immunoSEQ multiplex PCR. V and J calls and clone size are those listed in that table; D and trimming were worked out from the DNA. The sample has 200,000 or so clones, approximately 84% seen once. The genes are TRBV5-1 and TRBJ1-5, with 9 bases matching TRBD1. This receptor was identified in a human donor with acute or convalescent COVID-19. The donor label of this sample is uncertain. The specimen was peripheral blood. Written as DNA, the CDR3 is TGCGCCAGCAGGAGGACAGGGGCATCCAATCAGCCCCAGCATTTT. This gives the protein CASRRTGASNQPQHF.